This T cell receptor beta chain was retrieved from a study of cytomegalovirus exposure and HLA in healthy donors. V shed 1 base and J shed 4 bases, with 9 bases lying between them. Germline CDR1 reads SGHAT; CDR2 reads FQNNGV. This CDR3 is built from 14 residues. Study-level findings and limits: The CMV antigen specificity of a few CMV-associated chains was confirmed through in vitro analysis. Generally TCR sequences proved uncommon, though certain public TCRs appeared in numerous donors.

PCR was performed using 60 Vbeta and 13 Jbeta primers. The table came from immunoSEQ multiplex PCR; TCRdb's copy has only in-frame clones and leaves some out. The sample yields roughly 84,000 clones, around 77% seen once. In regard to this clone: Its antigen is unknown.

The source is a man between 50 and 59 years old in good health and CMV-seronegative. Sequencing used PBMCs. The rearrangement links TRBV11-2 to TRBJ2-3, with D unclear. The CDR3 sequence: CASSLGPVPDTQYF. CDR3 nucleotides: TGTGCCAGCAGCTTAGGCCCGGTTCCAGATACGCAGTATTTT.